The 4 T cell receptor beta chains listed next were all sequenced from one sample in a study of spatial heterogeneity in lung cancer (dated by TCRdb to the late 2010s). Libraries came from 5' RACE. For sequencing, a NextSeq 500 was employed. TCRdb passed the public sequencing reads through fastp at Q25 and MiXCR, retaining productive beta sequences. Identical CDR3 protein sequences are pooled into one entry, listed with their most common genes and DNA. Counted in this sample were over 1,000 distinct CDR3 sequences; about 12% of them appeared once. The ten top clones hold 18% of the sample. General conclusions and limits of the study: The tumor nonsynonymous mutation count correlated with the number of expanded intratumoral alpha and beta TCRs.

Their cognate antigens are unknown. The time point label here, explained by the study, means: sample taken at primary tumor resection. Sample: lung tumor tissue, taken at surgery. Source of these receptors: a male donor with early-stage non-small cell lung cancer.

Many counts were recorded for this clonotype. Within a library made for alpha chains, this beta chain is off target, and its count is uninformative. J is TRBJ2-2 and V is TRBV14, with D unclear. Germline values: CDR1 SGHDN, CDR2 FVKESK. V gave up 4 bases and J gave up 5 bases, with 8 bases separating them. The CDR3 contains 13 residues. The CDR3 DNA reads as TGTGCCAGCAGCCCCCGCGCGACCGGGGAGCTGTTTTTT. Its protein product is CASSPRATGELFF.

As for this clonotype: The junction does not match germline at one end; this may be a read error. This beta chain represents an off-target read in a library built for alpha chains; its size is of limited meaning. The rearrangement joins TRBV5-1 to TRBJ1-1; perhaps TRBD1 as D (5 bases). Germline V gene lookup returns CDR1 SGHRS and CDR2 YFSETQ. The CDR3 totals 12 residues. The CDR3, as DNA: TGCGCCAGCAGCTTTGGACACACTGAAGCTTACTTT. This gives the protein CASSFGHTEAYF.

In this sample, this clonotype turned up many times. This beta chain is an unintended read in a library built for alpha chains; its size means little. The chain has TRBV6-5 and TRBJ1-5, with 8 bases identical to TRBD1. This CDR3 region has 14 residues. The V and J ends lost 8 bases and 7 bases, in that order; junction bases with no gene match: 10. CDR1 is MNHEY and CDR2 is SVGAGI in the germline V gene. The CDR3 loop is CASGKQGGGQPQHF. As DNA, the CDR3 is TGTGCCAGCGGAAAACAGGGGGGGGGCCAGCCCCAGCATTTT.

This clonotype was recorded a few times. A read error may produce the germline difference seen at one junction end. Little can be read into the size of this beta chain, an off-target read in a library designed for alpha chains. The CDR3 loop reads CATSERDRERLSF. The CDR3 bases are TGTGCCACCAGTGAGCGGGACAGGGAAAGATTGAGCTTC. The rearrangement uses TRBV24-1 and TRBJ2-1; 9 bases are shared with TRBD1. Germline CDR1 is KGHDR and CDR2 is SFDVKD. The CDR3 loop spans 13 amino acids.